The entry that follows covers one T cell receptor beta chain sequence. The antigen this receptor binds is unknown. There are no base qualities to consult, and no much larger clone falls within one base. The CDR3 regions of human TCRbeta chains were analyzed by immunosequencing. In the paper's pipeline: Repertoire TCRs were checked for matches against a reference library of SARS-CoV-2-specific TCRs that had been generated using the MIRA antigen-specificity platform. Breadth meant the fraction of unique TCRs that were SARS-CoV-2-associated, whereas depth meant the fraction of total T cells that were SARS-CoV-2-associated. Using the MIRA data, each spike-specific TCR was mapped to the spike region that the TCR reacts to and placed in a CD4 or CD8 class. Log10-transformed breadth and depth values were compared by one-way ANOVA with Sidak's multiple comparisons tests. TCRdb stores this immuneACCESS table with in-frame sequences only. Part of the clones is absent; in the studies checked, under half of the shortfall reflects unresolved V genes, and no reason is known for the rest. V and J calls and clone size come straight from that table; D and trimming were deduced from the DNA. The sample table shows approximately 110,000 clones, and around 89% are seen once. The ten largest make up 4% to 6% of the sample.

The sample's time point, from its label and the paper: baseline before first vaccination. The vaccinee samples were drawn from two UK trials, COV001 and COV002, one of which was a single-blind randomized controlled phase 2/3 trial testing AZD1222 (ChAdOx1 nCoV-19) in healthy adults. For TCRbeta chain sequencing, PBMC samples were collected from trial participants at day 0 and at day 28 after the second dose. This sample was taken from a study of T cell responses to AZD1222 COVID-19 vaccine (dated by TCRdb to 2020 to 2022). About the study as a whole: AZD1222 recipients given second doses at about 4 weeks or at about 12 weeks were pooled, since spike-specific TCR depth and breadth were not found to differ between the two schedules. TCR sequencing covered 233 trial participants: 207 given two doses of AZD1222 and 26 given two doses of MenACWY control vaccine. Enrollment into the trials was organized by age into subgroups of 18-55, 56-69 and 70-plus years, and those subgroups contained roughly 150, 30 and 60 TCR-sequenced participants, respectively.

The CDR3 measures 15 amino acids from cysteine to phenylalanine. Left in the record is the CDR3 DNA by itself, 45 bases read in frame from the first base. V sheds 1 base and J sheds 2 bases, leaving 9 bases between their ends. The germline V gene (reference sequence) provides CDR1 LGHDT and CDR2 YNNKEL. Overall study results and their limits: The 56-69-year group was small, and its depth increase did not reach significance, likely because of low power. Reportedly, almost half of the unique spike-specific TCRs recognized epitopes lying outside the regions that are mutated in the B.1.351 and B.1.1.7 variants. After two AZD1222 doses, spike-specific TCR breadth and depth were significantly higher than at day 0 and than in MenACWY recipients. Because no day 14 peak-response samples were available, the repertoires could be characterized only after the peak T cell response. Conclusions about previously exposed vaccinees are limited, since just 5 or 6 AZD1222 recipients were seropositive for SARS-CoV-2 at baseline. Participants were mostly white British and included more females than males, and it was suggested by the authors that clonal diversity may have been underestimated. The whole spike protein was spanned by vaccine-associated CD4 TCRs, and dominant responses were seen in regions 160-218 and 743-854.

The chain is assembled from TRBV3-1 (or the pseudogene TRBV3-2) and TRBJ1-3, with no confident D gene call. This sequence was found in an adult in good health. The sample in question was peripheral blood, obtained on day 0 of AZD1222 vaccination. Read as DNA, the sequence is TGTGCCAGCAGCCAAGTCCGGCAGGCTGGAAACACCATATATTTT. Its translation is CASSQVRQAGNTIYF.